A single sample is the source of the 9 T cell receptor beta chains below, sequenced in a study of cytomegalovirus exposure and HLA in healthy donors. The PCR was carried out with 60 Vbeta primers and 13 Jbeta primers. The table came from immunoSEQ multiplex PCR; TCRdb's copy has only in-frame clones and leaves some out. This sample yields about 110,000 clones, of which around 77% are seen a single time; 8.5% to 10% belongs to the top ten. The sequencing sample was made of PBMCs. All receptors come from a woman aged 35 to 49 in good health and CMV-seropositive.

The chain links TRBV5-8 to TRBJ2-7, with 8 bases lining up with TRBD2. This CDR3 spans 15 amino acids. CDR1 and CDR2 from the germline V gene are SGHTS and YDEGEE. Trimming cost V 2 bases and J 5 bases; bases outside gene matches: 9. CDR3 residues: CASSLTGGPYNEQYF. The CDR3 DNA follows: TGTGCCAGCAGCTTAACGGGAGGGCCTTACAACGAGCAGTACTTC.

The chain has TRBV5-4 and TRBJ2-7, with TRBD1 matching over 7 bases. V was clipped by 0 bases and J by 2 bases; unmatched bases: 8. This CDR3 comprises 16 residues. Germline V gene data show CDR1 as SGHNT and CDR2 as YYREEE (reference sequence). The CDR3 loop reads CASSLDPDRTAYEQYF. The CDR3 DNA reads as TGTGCCAGCAGCTTGGATCCGGACAGGACCGCCTACGAGCAGTACTTC.

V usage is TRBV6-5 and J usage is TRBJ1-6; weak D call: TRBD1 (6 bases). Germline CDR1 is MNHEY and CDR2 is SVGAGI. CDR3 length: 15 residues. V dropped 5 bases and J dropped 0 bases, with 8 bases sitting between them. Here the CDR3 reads CASSIGGSYNSPLHF. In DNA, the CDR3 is TGTGCCAGCAGTATAGGGGGCTCCTATAATTCACCCCTCCACTTT.

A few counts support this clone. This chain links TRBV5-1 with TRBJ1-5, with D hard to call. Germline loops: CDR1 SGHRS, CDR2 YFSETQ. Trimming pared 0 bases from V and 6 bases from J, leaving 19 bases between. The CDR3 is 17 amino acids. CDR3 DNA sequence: TGCGCCAGCAGCTTGGGGCCAGTTGGACTCTCGGGTCAGCCCCAGCATTTT. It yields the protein CASSLGPVGLSGQPQHF.

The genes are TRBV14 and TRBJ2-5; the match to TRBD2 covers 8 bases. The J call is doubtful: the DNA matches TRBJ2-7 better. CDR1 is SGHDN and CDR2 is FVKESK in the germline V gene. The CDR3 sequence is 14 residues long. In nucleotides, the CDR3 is TGTGCCAGCAGCCAACGGGGGGGGAGCTCCGAGCAGTACTTC. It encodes CASSQRGGSSEQYF.

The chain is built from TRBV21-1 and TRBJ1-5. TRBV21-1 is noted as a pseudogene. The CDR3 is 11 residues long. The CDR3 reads CASSTVQPQHF. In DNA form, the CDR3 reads TGTGCCAGCAGCACCGTTCAGCCCCAGCATTTT.

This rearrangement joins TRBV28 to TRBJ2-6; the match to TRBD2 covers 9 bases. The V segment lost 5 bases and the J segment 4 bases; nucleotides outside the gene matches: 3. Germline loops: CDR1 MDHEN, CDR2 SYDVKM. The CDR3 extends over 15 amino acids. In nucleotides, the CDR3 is TGTGCCAGCAGTCACCTAGCGGGAGGGGCCAACGTCCTGACTTTC. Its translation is CASSHLAGGANVLTF. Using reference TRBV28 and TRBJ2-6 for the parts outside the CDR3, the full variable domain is DVKVTQSSRYLVKRTGEKVFLECVQDMDHENMFWYRQDPGLGLRLIYFSYDVKMKEKGDIPEGYSVSREKKERFSLILESASTNQTSMYLCASSHLAGGANVLTFGAGSRLTVL.

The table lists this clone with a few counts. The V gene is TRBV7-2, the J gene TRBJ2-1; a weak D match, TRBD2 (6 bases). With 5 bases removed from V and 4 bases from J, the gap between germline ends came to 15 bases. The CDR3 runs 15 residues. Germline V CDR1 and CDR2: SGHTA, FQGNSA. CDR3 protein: CASSSPGLSYNEQFF. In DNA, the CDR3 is TGTGCCAGCAGCAGCCCGGGACTGAGTTACAATGAGCAGTTCTTC. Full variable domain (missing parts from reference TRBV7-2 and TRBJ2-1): GAGVSQSPSNKVTEKGKDVELRCDPISGHTALYWYRQSLGQGLEFLIYFQGNSAPDKSGLPSDRFSAERTGGSVSTLTIQRTQQEDSAVYLCASSSPGLSYNEQFFGPGTRLTVL.

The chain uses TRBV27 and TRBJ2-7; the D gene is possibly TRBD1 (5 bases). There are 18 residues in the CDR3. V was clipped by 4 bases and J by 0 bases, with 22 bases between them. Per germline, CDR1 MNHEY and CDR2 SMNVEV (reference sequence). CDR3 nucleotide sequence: TGTGCCAGCAGTTCATTAAGCCGCCAGGGCAACCGCTCCTACGAGCAGTACTTC. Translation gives CASSSLSRQGNRSYEQYF.